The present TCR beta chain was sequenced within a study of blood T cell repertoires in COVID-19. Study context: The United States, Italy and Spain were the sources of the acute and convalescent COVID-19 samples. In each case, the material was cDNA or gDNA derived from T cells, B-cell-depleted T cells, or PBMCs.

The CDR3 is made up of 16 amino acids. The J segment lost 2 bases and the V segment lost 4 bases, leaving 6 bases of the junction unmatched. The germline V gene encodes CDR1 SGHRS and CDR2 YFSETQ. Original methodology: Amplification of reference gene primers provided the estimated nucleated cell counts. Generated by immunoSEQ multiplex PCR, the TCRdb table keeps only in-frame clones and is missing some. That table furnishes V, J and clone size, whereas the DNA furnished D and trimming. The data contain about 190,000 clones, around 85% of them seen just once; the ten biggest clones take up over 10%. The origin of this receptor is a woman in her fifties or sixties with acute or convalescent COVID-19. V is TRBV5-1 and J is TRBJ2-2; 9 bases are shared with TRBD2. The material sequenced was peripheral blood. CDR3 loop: CASSPLAGVNTGELFF. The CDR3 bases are TGCGCCAGCAGCCCCTTAGCGGGAGTTAACACCGGGGAGCTGTTTTTT. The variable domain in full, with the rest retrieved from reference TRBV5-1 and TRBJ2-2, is KAGVTQTPRYLIKTRGQQVTLSCSPISGHRSVSWYQQTPGQGLQFLFEYFSETQRNKGNFPGRFSGRQFSNSRSEMNVSTLELGDSALYLCASSPLAGVNTGELFFGEGSRLTVL.